One and the same sample provided the 20 T cell receptor beta chains below, sequenced in a study of blood T cells in healthy people across ages. Then a second PCR, running roughly 7 to 11 cycles, was carried out with a sample-barcoded 5' primer and a J-beta primer mix. TCRdb reprocessed the 5' RACE reads via MiXCR and lists one record per CDR3 protein. The sample carries about 640,000 distinct CDR3 sequences, around 54% recorded once. The sequencing sample was made of blood. The origin of the receptors is a man between 60 and 70 years old in good health.

The chain has TRBV7-2 and TRBJ2-2; no definite D call. The V and J ends lost 0 bases and 4 bases respectively, with 15 bases between them. This CDR3 comprises 17 residues. Germline CDR1 reads SGHTA; CDR2 reads FQGNSA. The CDR3 region is CASSLAPGPDGTGELFF. The CDR3 DNA sequence: TGTGCCAGCAGCTTAGCCCCCGGGCCCGATGGCACCGGGGAGCTGTTTTTT.

This clonotype was observed a handful of times. V usage is TRBV29-1 and J usage is TRBJ2-1, with TRBD2 matching over 8 bases. Trimming removed 3 bases from V and 4 bases from J; junction bases left unmatched: 5. The CDR3 runs to 14 residues. The V gene's germline CDR1 is SQVTM and CDR2 ANQGSEA. The CDR3, as DNA: TGCAGCGTTGACGGGGGGACTAGTTACAATGAGCAGTTCTTC. Translating gives CSVDGGTSYNEQFF.

The genes are TRBV4-2 and TRBJ1-1; perhaps TRBD1 as D (6 bases). Trimming took off 1 base at V and 6 bases at J, with 15 bases between the two ends. CDR3 length equals 15 residues. Germline CDR1 and CDR2: LGHNA and YNFKEQ. The CDR3 here is CASSQGEGDTSEAFF. DNA of the CDR3: TGTGCCAGCAGCCAAGGGGAAGGGGACACTTCTGAAGCTTTCTTT.

The chain recombines TRBV4-1 with TRBJ1-1; possibly TRBD1 for D (5 bases). The CDR3 runs 13 residues. V lost 4 bases and J lost 8, with 14 bases in between. The germline V gene encodes CDR1 MGHRA and CDR2 YSYEKL. CDR3 sequence (DNA): TGCGCCAGCAGCCCAGCGGGACCCCGGGAAGCTTTCTTT. As protein: CASSPAGPREAFF.

The chain recombines TRBV2 with TRBJ2-1; the match to TRBD1 covers 8 bases. This CDR3 has 21 amino acids. The V gene end was trimmed by 6 bases and the J gene end by 1 base; junction bases not matched to a gene: 23. CDR1 SNHLY and CDR2 FYNNEI come from the germline V gene. CDR3 sequence (DNA): TGTGCCAGCAGCGCCTCCCTTCCGACGGACAGGGTAGTCCTGTCCTACAATGAGCAGTTCTTC. This sequence encodes CASSASLPTDRVVLSYNEQFF.

This chain links TRBV11-3 with TRBJ2-7, with D hard to call. The DNA end is more similar to TRBJ2-5, so the J call may be wrong. This CDR3 region has 12 residues. Germline CDR1 reads SGHNT; CDR2 reads YENEEA. The CDR3 loop reads CASSLDYETQYF. Written as DNA, the CDR3 is TGTGCCAGCAGCTTAGATTACGAGACCCAGTACTTC.

This chain's CDR3 is CASSYSTSGGRGYEQYF. CDR3 DNA: TGTGCCAGCAGTTACTCTACTAGCGGGGGGCGAGGGTACGAGCAGTACTTC. The chain uses TRBV6-5 and TRBJ2-7; 12 nucleotides align to TRBD2. J was trimmed by 4 bases and V by 0 bases; bases with no gene match: 7. CDR1 is MNHEY and CDR2 is SVGAGI in the germline V gene. This CDR3 is 17 amino acids long.

The CDR3 loop reads CSARDPGGTSYNEQFF. The DNA for the CDR3 is TGCAGTGCTAGAGATCCGGGGGGGACCTCCTACAATGAGCAGTTCTTC. V gene TRBV20-1 combines with J gene TRBJ2-1, with 8 bases identical to TRBD2. CDR3 length: 16 amino acids. Germline CDR1 DFQATT, CDR2 SNEGSKA (reference sequence). V lost 0 bases and J lost 0; bases outside the gene matches: 4.

This clonotype was found a few times. This chain connects TRBV20-1 to TRBJ2-4, with D possibly matching TRBD2 (6 bases). The CDR3 is 14 amino acids. Germline CDR1 DFQATT, CDR2 SNEGSKA (reference sequence). V shed 3 bases and J shed 7 bases, with 16 bases lying between them. This CDR3 reads CSASTVREMNIQYF. CDR3 in DNA: TGCAGTGCTAGCACCGTGCGGGAAATGAACATTCAGTACTTC.

V gene TRBV18 combines with J gene TRBJ1-4, with a weak D call TRBD1 (5 bases). The germline V gene encodes CDR1 KGHSH and CDR2 LQKENI. CDR3 size: 16 residues. V was trimmed by 4 bases and J by 0 bases, leaving 12 bases between them. CDR3 in amino acids: CASSLNQGSTNEKLFF. For the CDR3, the DNA is TGTGCCAGCTCACTGAACCAGGGCTCAACTAATGAAAAACTGTTTTTT.

J is TRBJ2-5 and V is TRBV20-1; D perhaps matches TRBD1 (6 bases). V was pared by 2 bases and J by 0 bases, with 13 bases between. From germline, CDR1 is DFQATT and CDR2 SNEGSKA (reference sequence). The CDR3 runs to 15 residues. CDR3 nucleotide sequence: TGCAGTGCTAGAATGTTGGGGGCCTACCAAGAGACCCAGTACTTC. Protein: CSARMLGAYQETQYF.

The rearrangement joins TRBV28 to TRBJ2-3; D remains ambiguous. The CDR3 totals 10 residues. The V end lost 4 bases, the J end lost 14 bases, and 10 bases lay between the germline ends. Germline V gene lookup returns CDR1 MDHEN and CDR2 SYDVKM. CDR3 sequence (DNA): TGTGCCAGCAGTTCCCAAAGGGTGTATTTT. Residues: CASSSQRVYF.

The CDR3 nucleotides read TGTGCCAGCACCCCAACGGGTGGCTACACCTTC. Translated, it gives CASTPTGGYTF. The chain carries TRBV7-2 and TRBJ1-2; the D is unclear. The V end lost 7 bases, the J end lost 7 bases, and 10 bases lay between the germline ends. Germline V gene lookup returns CDR1 SGHTA and CDR2 FQGNSA. This CDR3 contains 11 residues.

The gene calls are TRBV2 and TRBJ2-4; TRBD2 matches 9 bases. V lost 6 bases, J lost 13 bases, and 16 bases stayed unmatched. The CDR3 loop spans 15 amino acids. CDR1 SNHLY and CDR2 FYNNEI come from the germline V gene. CDR3 amino acids: CASRGTSGGLNEQYF. CDR3 nucleotides: TGTGCCAGCAGGGGTACGAGCGGGGGGCTTAATGAGCAGTACTTC.

V is TRBV18 and J is TRBJ2-7; tentatively, D is TRBD1 or TRBD2 (5 bases each). CDR1 and CDR2 (germline): KGHSH, LQKENI. V lost 3 bases to trimming and J lost 3 bases, with 15 bases between them. This CDR3 spans 15 amino acids. The CDR3: CASSPPAGSDYEQYF. CDR3 sequence (DNA): TGTGCCAGCTCACCCCCGGCAGGGAGTGACTACGAGCAGTACTTC.

The chain links TRBV18 to TRBJ1-1; 8 bases agree with TRBD1. The V gene end was trimmed by 6 bases and the J gene end by 10 bases; junction bases not matched to a gene: 10. Germline CDR1 reads KGHSH; CDR2 reads LQKENI. This CDR3 spans 13 amino acids. CDR3 amino acids: CASSPGQGARAFF. The CDR3 region has the DNA TGTGCCAGCTCCCCGGGGCAGGGGGCGCGAGCTTTCTTT.

V gene TRBV10-2 combines with J gene TRBJ1-6; 9 bases align to TRBD1. The CDR3 length is 17 residues. CDR1 is WSHSY, CDR2 SAAADI, per germline. With 0 bases clipped from V and 7 bases from J, the junction kept 7 bases outside the gene matches. The CDR3 reads CASSESGTGLDNSPLHF. The CDR3 region has the DNA TGCGCCAGCAGTGAGTCAGGGACAGGGTTGGACAATTCACCCCTCCACTTT.

The chain is built from TRBV11-2 and TRBJ2-5; D perhaps matches TRBD1 (6 bases). The CDR3 has 14 amino acids. V was cut by 7 bases and J by 5 bases, with 17 bases left in between. From germline, CDR1 is SGHAT and CDR2 FQNNGV. The CDR3 loop is CASTTNTGRETQYF. The CDR3 nucleotides are TGTGCCAGCACCACCAATACAGGGCGGGAGACCCAGTACTTC.

The chain couples TRBV21-1 to TRBJ2-5; the DNA was not compared with TRBD1, the D call given in the table. The tail of the sequence fits TRBJ2-7 better, so the J call may be wrong. TRBV21-1 is labeled a pseudogene. The CDR3 length is 15 residues. CDR3 in DNA: TGTGCCAGCAGCAAACCCCTCGGGACAGTCCACGAGCAGTACTTC. Translating gives CASSKPLGTVHEQYF.

In this sample, this clonotype turned up a few times. The DNA of the CDR3 is TGCGCCAGCAGCTTGGTTACGGGGGTTACCTACAATGAGCAGTTCTTC. Translating it yields CASSLVTGVTYNEQFF. The chain carries TRBV5-1 and TRBJ2-1; D might be TRBD2 (6 bases). The CDR3 sequence is 16 residues long. V dropped 0 bases and J dropped 2 bases, with 12 bases sitting between them. The germline CDR1 and CDR2 sequences are SGHRS and YFSETQ.